The rows below give T cell receptor beta chains drawn from one sample of a study of cytomegalovirus exposure and HLA in healthy donors. Profiling relied on immunoSEQ multiplex PCR, and the TCRdb table lists in-frame clones only, not all of them. The table records approximately 120,000 clones, 85% to 90% of them present only once. The material sequenced was PBMCs. The source is a woman in her late teens or twenties in good health and CMV-seronegative. Each CDR3 is given with its conserved first and last residue. D genes are given only for firm matches. The size entry is marked missing in some rows and otherwise reads once, few, many or a size class.

clone size	J gene	D gene	V gene	CDR3 protein	CDR3 DNA
.	TRBJ1-5	.	TRBV27	CASSLSAGGNQPQHF	TGTGCCAGCAGTTTATCTGCAGGGGGCAATCAGCCCCAGCATTTT
.	TRBJ2-5	.	TRBV28	CASSQYQETQYF	TGTGCCAGCAGCCAGTACCAAGAGACCCAGTACTTC
.	TRBJ2-7	.	TRBV28	CASTPGGGLITYEQYF	TGTGCCAGCACCCCGGGTGGGGGACTTATCACCTACGAGCAGTACTTC
.	TRBJ2-7	.	TRBV30	CACNEQYF	TGTGCCTGTAACGAGCAGTACTTC
.	TRBJ1-2	TRBD1	TRBV12-5	CASGLVEDRGYFYGYTF	TGTGCTAGTGGTTTGGTAGAAGACAGGGGGTATTTCTATGGCTACACCTTC
.	TRBJ2-5	.	TRBV28	CASTSGETQYF	TGTGCCAGCACCAGCGGGGAGACCCAGTACTTC
.	TRBJ2-2	.	TRBV6-5	CASGWQGGTGELFF	TGTGCCAGCGGTTGGCAGGGCGGCACCGGGGAGCTGTTTTTT
.	TRBJ2-3	TRBD2	TRBV4-1	CASSQESGSFTDTQYF	TGCGCCAGCAGCCAAGAAAGCGGGAGTTTCACAGATACGCAGTATTTT
.	TRBJ1-1	TRBD1	TRBV7-9	CASSNDNRGMNTEAFF	TGTGCCAGCAGCAATGATAACAGGGGAATGAACACTGAAGCTTTCTTT
.	TRBJ1-2	TRBD1	TRBV7-9	CASRPDRAGPYGYTF	TGTGCCAGCAGGCCCGACAGGGCGGGTCCCTATGGCTACACCTTC
.	TRBJ1-2	TRBD1	TRBV28	CASSSIWAEQGIANYGYTF	TGTGCCAGCAGTTCCATTTGGGCCGAACAGGGGATAGCTAACTATGGCTACACCTTC
.	TRBJ2-1	TRBD2	TRBV15	CATSRHRLAGDNEQFF	TGTGCCACCAGCAGGCACCGACTAGCGGGAGACAATGAGCAGTTCTTC
.	TRBJ1-1	.	TRBV2	CASTPFKNTEAFF	TGTGCCAGCACCCCTTTTAAGAACACTGAAGCTTTCTTT
.	TRBJ2-3	TRBD2	TRBV15	CATSRDSGRAPTDTQYF	TGTGCCACCAGCAGGGATAGCGGGAGGGCCCCCACAGATACGCAGTATTTT
.	TRBJ2-7	.	TRBV14	CASSQNTELHGVTYEQYF	TGTGCCAGCAGCCAAAACACAGAGTTACACGGTGTAACCTACGAGCAGTACTTC
.	TRBJ1-1	.	TRBV5-4	CASSRGGGDIGFF	TGTGCCAGCAGCCGGGGAGGGGGGGACATAGGTTTCTTT
.	TRBJ2-3	.	TRBV9	CASSVVSTDTQYF	TGTGCCAGCAGCGTAGTATCCACAGATACGCAGTATTTT
once	TRBJ2-7	TRBD2	TRBV29-1	CSVGTCGLVYEQYF	TGCAGCGTGGGGACGTGTGGACTAGTCTACGAGCAGTACTTC
few	TRBJ2-5	TRBD2	TRBV7-2	CASSFASGGGREETQYF	TGTGCCAGCAGCTTCGCCAGCGGGGGGGGCAGGGAGGAGACCCAGTACTTC
.	TRBJ2-2	TRBD2	TRBV5-6	CASSLRLAGYTGELFF	TGTGCCAGCAGCTTGCGTCTAGCGGGATACACCGGGGAGCTGTTTTTT
.	TRBJ2-7	.	TRBV5-4	CASSGPYEQYF	TGTGCCAGCAGCGGCCCCTACGAGCAGTACTTC
.	TRBJ2-2	.	TRBV11-2	CASSQNSNTGELFF	TGTGCCAGCAGCCAGAATTCGAACACCGGGGAGCTGTTTTTT
.	TRBJ2-7	.	TRBV7-9	CASSLVGPVSEQYF	TGTGCCAGCAGCCTCGTTGGGCCCGTCAGCGAGCAGTACTTC
.	TRBJ2-7	.	TRBV5-1	CASSFTRAGAEQYF	TGCGCCAGCAGCTTCACTAGAGCGGGCGCCGAGCAGTACTTC
.	TRBJ1-2	TRBD1	TRBV6-6	CASSLGTGMYGYTF	TGTGCCAGCAGCCTCGGGACAGGGATGTATGGCTACACCTTC
.	TRBJ1-2	TRBD1	TRBV6-6	CASSYSMAGGFGYTF	TGTGCCAGCAGTTACTCGATGGCAGGGGGCTTTGGCTACACCTTC
.	TRBJ2-3	.	TRBV5-1	CASSLGQTRTDTQYF	TGCGCCAGCAGCTTGGGACAGACTCGCACAGATACGCAGTATTTT
.	TRBJ2-7	TRBD2	TRBV28	CATHTGGAQYF	TGTGCCACCCACACGGGAGGGGCGCAGTACTTC
.	TRBJ2-1	.	TRBV7-8	CASRRTSSYNEQFF	TGTGCCAGCAGACGGACATCTTCCTACAATGAGCAGTTCTTC
.	TRBJ2-2	.	TRBV7-9	CASSLNLGLATGELFF	TGTGCCAGCAGCTTAAACCTGGGGCTTGCCACCGGGGAGCTGTTTTTT
.	TRBJ1-2	TRBD1	TRBV10-3	CAISEQGPYGYTF	TGTGCCATCAGTGAACAGGGGCCCTATGGCTACACCTTC
.	TRBJ1-5	.	TRBV28	CASSASTVGNQPQHF	TGTGCCAGCAGTGCCTCAACCGTAGGCAATCAGCCCCAGCATTTT
.	TRBJ2-3	.	TRBV5-4	CASSLAHTDTQYF	TGTGCCAGCAGCTTGGCCCACACAGATACGCAGTATTTT
.	TRBJ1-2	TRBD1	TRBV4-3	CASSQLMDRGHGYTF	TGCGCCAGCAGCCAACTAATGGACAGGGGACATGGCTACACCTTC
large	TRBJ1-2	.	TRBV4-2	CASSQDSTGYGYTF	TGTGCCAGCAGCCAAGATTCGACAGGCTATGGCTACACCTTC
.	TRBJ1-1	TRBD1	TRBV5-1	CASRRDRQKTEAFF	TGCGCCAGCAGGAGGGACAGGCAAAAGACTGAAGCTTTCTTT
.	TRBJ1-5	TRBD1	TRBV28	CASSSAGTERPQHF	TGTGCCAGCAGCTCAGCCGGGACAGAGAGGCCCCAGCATTTT
.	TRBJ2-2	TRBD1	TRBV7-7	CASSSGQYTGELFF	TGTGCCAGCAGCTCGGGACAGTACACCGGGGAGCTGTTTTTT
.	TRBJ1-1	.	TRBV5-8	CASSIRQTYTEAFF	TGTGCCAGCAGCATTAGACAGACCTACACTGAAGCTTTCTTT
.	TRBJ2-3	.	TRBV11-2	CASSLFRGFADTQYF	TGTGCCAGCAGCTTATTTCGAGGGTTCGCAGATACGCAGTATTTT
.	TRBJ2-7	TRBD2	TRBV5-4	CASSLGASSGTYEQYF	TGTGCCAGCAGCTTGGGGGCCAGTAGCGGGACCTACGAGCAGTACTTC
.	TRBJ2-7	.	TRBV5-6	CASSLGTLTYEQYF	TGTGCCAGCAGCCTAGGGACACTTACCTACGAGCAGTACTTC
.	TRBJ2-7	TRBD1	TRBV4-1	CASSQVTGGEFEQYF	TGCGCCAGCAGCCAGGTTACAGGGGGTGAGTTCGAGCAGTACTTC
.	TRBJ2-5	.	TRBV7-2	CATTRTLPLQETQYF	TGTGCCACTACACGGACTCTCCCGCTCCAAGAGACCCAGTACTTC
.	TRBJ1-5	.	TRBV21-1	CASTSQDSNQPQHF	TGTGCCAGCACGTCTCAGGATAGCAATCAGCCCCAGCATTTT
.	TRBJ2-3	TRBD1	TRBV5-1	CASSLAQGGITDTQYF	TGCGCCAGCAGCTTGGCACAGGGGGGCATCACAGATACGCAGTATTTT
.	TRBJ2-3	.	TRBV6-6	CASSYTRDAQYF	TGTGCCAGCAGTTACACCAGGGATGCGCAGTATTTT
.	TRBJ2-5	TRBD2	TRBV19	CASSIGGTGGGETQYF	TGTGCCAGTAGTATAGGGGGAACGGGGGGAGGTGAGACCCAGTACTTC
.	TRBJ2-1	TRBD2	TRBV9	CASSPDPGLAGIEQFF	TGTGCCAGCAGCCCGGATCCGGGACTAGCGGGGATTGAGCAGTTCTTC
.	TRBJ2-5	TRBD2	TRBV11-2	CASSLASGGRLTQYF	TGTGCCAGCAGCTTAGCTAGCGGGGGGAGGTTGACCCAGTACTTC
few	TRBJ1-3	.	TRBV15	CATSRDVASGNTIYF	TGTGCCACCAGCAGAGATGTGGCTTCTGGAAACACCATATATTTT
.	TRBJ1-4	.	TRBV2	CASSPGGQGRYEKLFF	TGTGCCAGCAGTCCGGGGGGCCAGGGACGGTACGAAAAACTGTTTTTT
.	TRBJ1-6	.	TRBV30	CAWGGTGNSPLHF	TGTGCCTGGGGAGGGACGGGTAATTCACCCCTCCACTTT
.	TRBJ2-3	TRBD1	TRBV28	CASSHLGTGLIYTQYF	TGTGCCAGCAGCCACCTTGGGACAGGCCTTATTTATACGCAGTATTTT
.	TRBJ2-1	TRBD2	TRBV19	CASADLAGVRDEQFF	TGTGCCAGTGCCGATCTAGCGGGAGTGCGCGATGAGCAGTTCTTC
once	TRBJ1-5	.	TRBV28	CASRDWNGGFIQKRSQHF	TGTGCCAGCAGGGACTGGAACGGGGGGTTCATTCAGAAGAGATCCCAGCATTTT